Below are 30 T cell receptor beta chains sequenced from a single sample in a study of blood T cells in healthy people across ages. Combining a sample-barcoded 5' primer with a J-beta primer mix, a second PCR ran for roughly 7 to 12 cycles. TCRdb reprocessed the 5' RACE reads via MiXCR and lists one record per CDR3 protein. The table lists some 1.4 million distinct CDR3 sequences, 40% to 50% of them singletons. Material for sequencing was blood. The receptors were sampled from a woman in her late teens or twenties in good health.

Worth noting for this clonotype: A much larger clonotype is one base distant, so this may be a read error. The chain combines TRBV6-5 with TRBJ2-5, with 9 bases lining up with TRBD2. CDR1 is MNHEY, CDR2 SVGAGI, per germline. The CDR3 runs 16 residues. The junction had 19 bases not matched to a gene; V was cut back by 6 bases and J by 11 bases. In DNA form, the CDR3 reads TGTGCCAGCAGGCTGACAAGCGGGAGGCACTCCTACAAGCAGTACTTC. Translated, it gives CASRLTSGRHSYKQYF.

This clonotype has a handful of counts. CDR3 in amino acids: CASSDGGTPDTDTQYF. DNA of the CDR3: TGTGCCAGCAGTGACGGGGGGACCCCCGACACAGATACGCAGTATTTT. This chain connects TRBV25-1 to TRBJ2-3; TRBD2 matches 7 bases. The germline V gene has CDR1 MGHDK and CDR2 SYGVNS. The CDR3 has 16 amino acids. The J segment lost 2 bases and the V segment lost 3 bases, leaving 8 bases of the junction unmatched.

This clonotype occurred a few times. V usage is TRBV6-2 or TRBV6-3 and J usage is TRBJ2-1; 12 bases match TRBD2. Germline CDR1 and CDR2: MNHEY and SVGEGT. Unmatched junction bases numbered 4, after V lost 8 bases and J lost 8 bases. The CDR3 totals 13 residues. The CDR3 spells CASGTSGFHEQFF. Written as DNA, the CDR3 is TGTGCCAGCGGGACTAGCGGGTTTCATGAGCAGTTCTTC.

Only a few counts were recorded for this clonotype. The chain recombines TRBV12-3 or TRBV12-4 with TRBJ2-3; maybe TRBD1 (6 bases). The CDR3 is made up of 14 amino acids. The V end was cut by 10 bases, the J end by 1 base, with 15 bases between. CDR3 sequence reads: CATEQGRGTDTQYF. Written as DNA, the CDR3 is TGTGCCACAGAACAGGGTCGGGGCACAGATACGCAGTATTTT.

As regards this clonotype: The junction departs from germline at one end; a sequencing error may be responsible. The chain employs TRBV5-1 and TRBJ2-2; TRBD2 matches at 10 bases. The CDR3 spans 16 residues. Germline loops: CDR1 SGHRS, CDR2 YFSETQ. This chain's CDR3 is CTSSLSGRAETGELFF. The CDR3 DNA reads TGCACCAGCAGCTTGAGCGGGAGGGCGGAGACCGGGGAGCTGTTTTTT.

This chain links TRBV14 with TRBJ2-7, with TRBD2 identical over 7 bases. The CDR3 contains 17 residues. From germline, CDR1 is SGHDN and CDR2 FVKESK. V lost 3 bases to trimming and J lost 0 bases; unmatched junction nucleotides: 11. The CDR3, as DNA: TGTGCCAGCAGCCAGTCGGTAGCGGGTCAGAGCTCCTACGAGCAGTACTTC. Protein: CASSQSVAGQSSYEQYF.

This chain links TRBV10-3 with TRBJ2-7; possibly TRBD2 for D (5 bases). The CDR3 covers 13 residues. The V gene lost 10 bases and the J gene lost 0 bases, with 13 bases spanning the gap. Germline lookup yields CDR1 ENHRY and CDR2 SYGVKD. CDR3 nucleotide sequence: TGTGCCAGTAGATGGGAGAGCTCCTACGAGCAGTACTTC. Amino acid sequence: CASRWESSYEQYF.

This clonotype turned up a few times. The chain carries TRBV5-1 and TRBJ2-1; 9 bases match TRBD2. The CDR3 is made up of 18 amino acids. V lost 4 bases to trimming and J lost 8 bases; unmatched junction nucleotides: 19. The V gene's germline CDR1 is SGHRS and CDR2 YFSETQ. Here the CDR3 reads CASSPLSSGITIADEQFF. DNA of the CDR3: TGCGCCAGCAGCCCCCTTTCTAGCGGGATTACGATTGCGGATGAGCAGTTCTTC.

The V gene is TRBV12-3 or TRBV12-4, the J gene TRBJ2-2, with 9 positions matching TRBD1. Unmatched junction bases numbered 6, after V lost 6 bases and J lost 4 bases. The CDR3 has 15 residues. The CDR3 protein is CASSYGQGSTGELFF. The CDR3 bases are TGTGCCAGCAGCTACGGACAGGGGAGCACCGGGGAGCTGTTTTTT.

This clonotype was observed a handful of times. V gene TRBV6-6 combines with J gene TRBJ1-5; the D is unclear. Trimming took 1 base from V and 8 from J, leaving 6 bases between them. The CDR3 is 12 amino acids. Germline V gene sequence: CDR1 MNHNY, CDR2 SVGAGI (reference sequence). CDR3 protein: CASSYYGEPQHF. Written as DNA, the CDR3 is TGTGCCAGCAGTTACTATGGGGAGCCCCAGCATTTT.

At least ten counts were recorded for this clonotype. The V and J genes are TRBV5-1 and TRBJ2-3; TRBD1 aligns across 8 bases. Germline CDR1 reads SGHRS; CDR2 reads YFSETQ. V lost 7 bases and J lost 3; bases outside the gene matches: 7. This CDR3 spans 14 amino acids. CDR3 amino acids: CASWQGAGTDTQYF. In nucleotides, the CDR3 is TGCGCCAGCTGGCAGGGGGCAGGGACAGATACGCAGTATTTT. The full variable domain, completed using reference TRBV5-1 and TRBJ2-3, is KAGVTQTPRYLIKTRGQQVTLSCSPISGHRSVSWYQQTPGQGLQFLFEYFSETQRNKGNFPGRFSGRQFSNSRSEMNVSTLELGDSALYLCASWQGAGTDTQYFGPGTRLTVL.

The V gene is TRBV20-1, the J gene TRBJ2-7, with 7 bases fitting TRBD2. This CDR3 is 15 amino acids long. V shed 1 base, J shed 6 bases, and the junction held 12 bases outside the gene matches. Germline CDR1 reads DFQATT; CDR2 reads SNEGSKA (reference sequence). CDR3: CSARGLATQGSEQYF. The CDR3 DNA sequence: TGCAGTGCTAGAGGACTAGCTACCCAAGGAAGCGAGCAGTACTTC.

This clonotype has only a few counts. The CDR3 bases are TGTGCCAGCAGAACCTCCGGGACAGGGGGCAATGAGCAGTTCTTC. It encodes CASRTSGTGGNEQFF. V is TRBV7-8 and J is TRBJ2-1; 11 bases line up with TRBD1. The ends lost 6 bases at V and 6 bases at J; junction bases unmatched: 7. Germline V gives CDR1 SGHVS, CDR2 FQNEAQ. This CDR3 comprises 15 residues.

This clonotype was seen more than once but under ten times. This rearrangement joins TRBV20-1 to TRBJ2-4; D not certain. The J call may be wrong; the DNA end is better matched by TRBJ2-7. This CDR3 spans 11 amino acids. Germline V gene lookup returns CDR1 DFQATT and CDR2 SNEGSKA (reference sequence). The CDR3 DNA sequence: TGCAGTGCCGCACCTATAGGCGAGCAGTACTTC. Translated, it gives CSAAPIGEQYF.

V and J are TRBV4-1 and TRBJ1-5; D is possibly TRBD1 (5 bases). The V and J ends lost 0 bases and 11 bases respectively, with 14 bases between them. This CDR3 contains 14 residues. The germline V gene has CDR1 MGHRA and CDR2 YSYEKL. CDR3 nucleotides: TGCGCCAGCAGCCAAGAGAGAAGGGGCGGGGCCCAGCATTTT. This sequence encodes CASSQERRGGAQHF.

This clonotype was seen a few times. The chain employs TRBV20-1 and TRBJ2-1, with D unclear. From germline, CDR1 is DFQATT and CDR2 SNEGSKA (reference sequence). CDR3 size: 11 residues. V was clipped by 5 bases and J by 6 bases, with 8 bases between them. The chain's CDR3 is CSAPFLNEQFF. The CDR3 DNA reads as TGCAGTGCTCCCTTCCTCAATGAGCAGTTCTTC.

This clonotype occurred a few times. The chain couples TRBV15 to TRBJ1-5; D perhaps matches TRBD1 (6 bases). Germline CDR1 and CDR2: LNHNV and YYDKDF (reference sequence). The CDR3 is 14 amino acids. The V and J ends lost 1 base and 2 bases respectively, with 6 bases between them. DNA of the CDR3: TGTGCCACCAGCAGAGCAGGGGGCAATCAGCCCCAGCATTTT. Protein: CATSRAGGNQPQHF.

The genes are TRBV4-1 and TRBJ1-6; TRBD1 might be the D (5 bases). V lost 2 bases to trimming and J lost 11 bases, with 10 bases between them. The length of the CDR3 is 13 residues. From germline, CDR1 is MGHRA and CDR2 YSYEKL. In nucleotides, the CDR3 is TGCGCCAGCAGCCAATGGGACGGAGCACCCCTCCACTTT. It translates to CASSQWDGAPLHF.

The table lists this clonotype with a few counts. This chain links TRBV29-1 with TRBJ2-7; 7 bases line up with TRBD1. This CDR3 spans 15 amino acids. Germline V gene lookup returns CDR1 SQVTM and CDR2 ANQGSEA. V trimming: 5 bases; J trimming: 2 bases; junction bases outside the gene matches: 12. CDR3 loop: CSVLVQGDGTYEQYF. DNA for the CDR3: TGCAGCGTTCTTGTCCAGGGGGATGGGACCTACGAGCAGTACTTC.

The genes are TRBV28 and TRBJ2-5; unclear D gene. Per the germline V gene, CDR1 is MDHEN and CDR2 is SYDVKM. The CDR3 sequence is 14 residues long. The germline V and J ends were trimmed by 5 bases and 5 bases, with 15 bases remaining between them. The DNA for the CDR3 is TGTGCCAGCAGTCCAACCCGGATGGAGGAGACCCAGTACTTC. Residues: CASSPTRMEETQYF.

The chain carries TRBV18 and TRBJ1-2; 9 positions agree with TRBD1. CDR1 is KGHSH and CDR2 is LQKENI in the germline V gene. The CDR3 is made up of 16 amino acids. The ends lost 2 bases at V and 1 base at J; junction bases unmatched: 5. The CDR3 nucleotides are TGTGCCAGCTCACCATGGACAGGGGCGCTTAACTATGGCTACACCTTC. Its protein product is CASSPWTGALNYGYTF.

This clonotype appeared a few times. This chain connects TRBV7-2 to TRBJ2-5; 10 bases line up with TRBD2. The V and J ends lost 5 bases and 11 bases, in that order; junction bases with no gene match: 11. CDR1 is SGHTA, CDR2 FQGNSA, per germline. CDR3 size: 14 residues. The CDR3 sequence is CASSPSISGGGQYF. Here the CDR3 DNA reads TGTGCCAGCAGCCCAAGTATAAGCGGGGGGGGGCAGTACTTC.

The chain recombines TRBV27 with TRBJ1-5, with TRBD1 identical over 8 bases. Per the germline V gene, CDR1 is MNHEY and CDR2 is SMNVEV (reference sequence). The CDR3 totals 14 residues. With 4 bases clipped from V and 8 bases from J, the junction kept 7 bases outside the gene matches. The CDR3 loop reads CASSSQGAREPQHF. The CDR3 region has the DNA TGTGCCAGCAGTTCCCAGGGGGCCCGAGAGCCCCAGCATTTT.

This clonotype has just a few counts. The chain couples TRBV4-1 to TRBJ2-7, with D hard to call. This CDR3 has 14 residues. Deletions cut 0 bases from V and 3 bases from J, with 9 bases between. The germline V gene encodes CDR1 MGHRA and CDR2 YSYEKL. Written as DNA, the CDR3 is TGCGCCAGCAGCCAAGATAAGCTCTTCTACGAGCAGTACTTC. Amino acid sequence: CASSQDKLFYEQYF.

This clonotype was observed a single time. The chain is built from TRBV2 and TRBJ2-5; D is possibly TRBD1 (6 bases). From germline, CDR1 is SNHLY and CDR2 FYNNEI. This CDR3 contains 13 residues. With 6 bases removed from V and 0 bases from J, the gap between germline ends came to 8 bases. The CDR3 DNA sequence: TGTGCCAGCAGGGGGGCAAACCAAGAGACCCAGTACTTC. Translated, it gives CASRGANQETQYF. The whole variable domain, remainder taken from reference TRBV2 and TRBJ2-5, is EPEVTQTPSHQVTQMGQEVILRCVPISNHLYFYWYRQILGQKVEFLVSFYNNEISEKSEIFDDQFSVERPDGSNFTLKIRSTKLEDSAMYFCASRGANQETQYFGPGTRLLVL.

The rearrangement links TRBV10-3 to TRBJ2-1; 7 nucleotides align to TRBD1. CDR1 and CDR2 from the germline V gene are ENHRY and SYGVKD. This CDR3 comprises 14 residues. CDR3 coding DNA: TGTACCACAAAAACGGGACAGTCCTACAATGAGCAGTTCTTC. The encoded protein is CTTKTGQSYNEQFF.

This clonotype showed up many times. V usage is TRBV20-1 and J usage is TRBJ2-3; 7 positions agree with TRBD1. The CDR3 is 14 amino acids. The germline V gene encodes CDR1 DFQATT and CDR2 SNEGSKA (reference sequence). The J segment lost 0 bases and the V segment lost 3 bases, leaving 3 bases of the junction unmatched. The DNA for the CDR3 is TGCAGTGCTAGCACAGGGGCGAGCACAGATACGCAGTATTTT. It is translated as CSASTGASTDTQYF.

V and J are TRBV27 and TRBJ1-1; the match to TRBD1 covers 7 bases. This CDR3 is built from 17 residues. CDR1 is MNHEY, CDR2 SMNVEV, per germline (reference sequence). J gave up 1 base and V 6 bases, and 14 bases lay outside the gene matches. CDR3 loop: CASRKQSRGFGNTEAFF. The CDR3 DNA sequence: TGTGCCAGCAGAAAACAAAGCAGGGGGTTCGGGAACACTGAAGCTTTCTTT.

This chain joins TRBV7-3 and TRBJ1-2, with D unresolved. V was pared by 2 bases and J by 10 bases, with 14 bases between. Germline CDR1 is SGHTA and CDR2 is FQGTGA. This CDR3 is built from 13 residues. The CDR3 loop reads CASSLYGSQDYTF. CDR3 nucleotides: TGTGCCAGCAGCTTATATGGGAGTCAGGACTACACCTTC.

The chain uses TRBV4-1 and TRBJ1-6; D is unclear. Trimming cost V 1 base and J 8 bases, with 15 bases left between them. This CDR3 comprises 16 residues. CDR1 is MGHRA, CDR2 YSYEKL, per germline. CDR3 nucleotide sequence: TGCGCCAGCAGCCAAGGGGAGAGGAGGGTCGATTCACCCCTCCACTTT. Translation: CASSQGERRVDSPLHF.